Shown below are 18 T cell receptor beta chains from a single sample sequenced in a study of shared clonotypes between healthy human individuals. Libraries were prepared by immunoSEQ multiplex PCR; TCRdb keeps only in-frame clonotypes and omits some of them. The data contain about 2.3 million clones, around 93% of them singletons. The sequenced material came from naive CD4+ T cells from PBMCs. Subset denoted: CD45RA+ positively selected. These receptors were taken from a man aged 18 to 29 in good health. Some clones in this sample may be carry-over from other donors' samples.

This sequence joins TRBV4-1 and TRBJ1-2, with a weak D call TRBD1 (5 bases). The CDR3 totals 17 residues. V lost 4 bases to trimming and J lost 8 bases, with 26 bases between them. Germline V gives CDR1 MGHRA, CDR2 YSYEKL. The CDR3 DNA reads as TGCGCCAGCAGCCCCTCTTGGGGTCCAGGGAGGGAACGAGGCTACACCTTC. Translated: CASSPSWGPGRERGYTF.

CDR3 DNA: TGTGCCAGTAGTCCTGGGGGACGGTTCTCTGGGGCCAACGTCCTGACTTTC. It codes for CASSPGGRFSGANVLTF. This chain uses TRBV19 with TRBJ2-6, with D perhaps assigned TRBD1 or TRBD2 (5 bases each). V lost 5 bases and J 0 bases, leaving 14 bases between the germline ends. This CDR3 is built from 17 residues. Germline V gene data show CDR1 as LNHDA and CDR2 as SQIVND (reference sequence).

CDR3 nucleotide sequence: TGTGCCAGCAGTGAAAGAGAGCCCTATGGCTACACCTTC. It specifies CASSEREPYGYTF. The V call is TRBV6-1, the J call TRBJ1-2; D ambiguous. Trimming removed 2 bases from V and 4 bases from J, with 8 bases in between. This CDR3 comprises 13 residues. Germline assignment: CDR1 MNHNS and CDR2 SASEGT.

The V gene is TRBV11-2, the J gene TRBJ2-2, with D possibly TRBD1 on 5 matching bases. Trimming stripped 0 bases from V and 5 bases from J, with 10 bases between. Germline lookup yields CDR1 SGHAT and CDR2 FQNNGV. CDR3 length: 15 residues. Here the CDR3 reads CASSLEGPSTGELFF. CDR3 bases: TGTGCCAGCAGCTTAGAGGGGCCGAGTACCGGGGAGCTGTTTTTT.

This chain joins TRBV6-1 and TRBJ2-6; D unclear. V dropped 5 bases and J dropped 0 bases, with 5 bases sitting between them. Germline V gene sequence: CDR1 MNHNS, CDR2 SASEGT. This CDR3 contains 14 residues. The CDR3 DNA reads as TGTGCCAGCAGTCCCGGCTCTGGGGCCAACGTCCTGACTTTC. Amino acids: CASSPGSGANVLTF.

The chain carries TRBV5-1 and TRBJ2-2; 9 nucleotides align to TRBD2. This CDR3 contains 14 residues. Germline CDR1 is SGHRS and CDR2 is YFSETQ. Trimming at V came to 4 bases and at J to 6 bases, leaving 4 bases not matched to a gene. CDR3: CASSQREDSGELFF. DNA for the CDR3: TGCGCCAGCAGCCAGCGGGAGGACTCCGGGGAGCTGTTTTTT.

The genes are TRBV29-1 and TRBJ2-7; tentatively, D is TRBD1 (6 bases). The CDR3 extends over 11 amino acids. V was cut by 7 bases and J by 4 bases, with 11 bases left in between. The germline V gene encodes CDR1 SQVTM and CDR2 ANQGSEA. The CDR3 region is CSGLGGYEQYF. DNA for the CDR3: TGCAGCGGTCTAGGGGGTTACGAGCAGTACTTC.

CDR3 residues: CATFDPLAGEQYF. The CDR3 nucleotides read TGTGCCACCTTCGACCCGCTCGCAGGCGAGCAGTACTTC. The J gene is TRBJ2-7, the V gene TRBV10-3; D is ambiguous. The CDR3 has 13 residues. The V and J ends lost 10 bases and 6 bases respectively, with 19 bases between them. Germline CDR1 is ENHRY and CDR2 is SYGVKD.

V and J are TRBV18 and TRBJ2-6; D gene unclear. Germline V gene lookup returns CDR1 KGHSH and CDR2 LQKENI. V shed 2 bases and J shed 2 bases, with 7 bases lying between them. This CDR3 is 15 amino acids long. The CDR3, as DNA: TGTGCCAGCTCACCATTAACAGCTGGGGCCAACGTCCTGACTTTC. As protein: CASSPLTAGANVLTF.

This clone was seen once. The CDR3 region has the DNA TGTGCCATCAGAGACACTTTGGAGAACACTGAAGCTTTCTTT. Protein: CAIRDTLENTEAFF. The chain combines TRBV10-3 with TRBJ1-1; D remains ambiguous. The CDR3 extends over 14 amino acids. Germline CDR1 reads ENHRY; CDR2 reads SYGVKD. Trimming pared 6 bases from V and 1 base from J, leaving 12 bases between.

This sequence joins TRBV7-9 and TRBJ1-4; D uncertain. V was shortened by 5 bases and J by 8 bases, with 9 bases between the two germline ends. CDR1 is SEHNR and CDR2 is FQNEAQ in the germline V gene (reference sequence). The CDR3 length is 12 residues. The CDR3: CASSTQGEKLFF. The CDR3 DNA reads as TGTGCCAGCAGCACGCAAGGGGAAAAACTGTTTTTT.

The chain's CDR3 is CASAAGLSSSGELFF. In DNA, the CDR3 is TGCGCCAGCGCTGCCGGGCTAAGCAGTTCCGGGGAGCTGTTTTTT. The genes are TRBV5-1 and TRBJ2-2; D is unclear. Germline assignment: CDR1 SGHRS and CDR2 YFSETQ. The V and J ends lost 7 bases and 6 bases respectively, with 19 bases between them. This CDR3 spans 15 amino acids.

V usage is TRBV14 and J usage is TRBJ2-7, with D perhaps assigned TRBD1 or TRBD2 (5 bases each). Trimming removed 1 base from V and 6 bases from J, with 16 bases in between. In germline, CDR1 is SGHDN, CDR2 FVKESK. The CDR3 length is 15 residues. In nucleotides, the CDR3 is TGTGCCAGCAGCCAAGGGGTCGGGGCTCGTAGCGAGCAGTACTTC. Its protein is CASSQGVGARSEQYF.

This sequence joins TRBV15 and TRBJ1-5; D is uncertain. Germline CDR1 is LNHNV and CDR2 is YYDKDF (reference sequence). The CDR3 has 14 residues. The ends were cut back, 1 base at V and 8 bases at J, with 12 bases in the middle. CDR3 sequence: CATSRGEGLEPQHF. CDR3 bases: TGTGCCACCAGCAGAGGGGAAGGGTTGGAGCCCCAGCATTTT. Supplemented by reference TRBV15 and TRBJ1-5, the full variable domain reads DAMVIQNPRYQVTQFGKPVTLSCSQTLNHNVMYWYQQKSSQAPKLLFHYYDKDFNNEADTPDNFQSRRPNTSFCFLDIRSPGLGDTAMYLCATSRGEGLEPQHFGDGTRLSIL.

About this clone itself: The sample carries other DNA sequences with the same CDR3. Here the CDR3 DNA reads TGTGCCAGCAGCTTACCAGGAGGTGAGCAGTTCTTC. Translating gives CASSLPGGEQFF. This chain uses TRBV7-3 with TRBJ2-1, with TRBD2 as a possible D gene (5 bases). The CDR3 has 12 amino acids. V lost 2 bases, J lost 9 bases, and 8 bases lay in between. Germline V gene sequence: CDR1 SGHTA, CDR2 FQGTGA.

On this clone itself: Other DNA sequences from this sample encode an identical CDR3 as well. V and J are TRBV9 and TRBJ2-1; a possible D gene is TRBD2 (5 bases). Germline lookup yields CDR1 SGDLS and CDR2 YYNGEE. The CDR3 spans 15 residues. V shed 2 bases and J shed 0 bases, with 9 bases lying between them. CDR3 in DNA: TGTGCCAGCAGCGTTGTGGGAGCCTCCTACAATGAGCAGTTCTTC. Encoded protein: CASSVVGASYNEQFF.

The J gene is TRBJ1-1, the V gene TRBV27; D is undetermined. CDR3 length equals 15 residues. The ends were cut back, 8 bases at V and 3 bases at J, with 19 bases in the middle. The V gene's germline CDR1 is MNHEY and CDR2 SMNVEV (reference sequence). The DNA of the CDR3 is TGTGCCAGCTTTCAAATGGGGAGATGGTACACTGAAGCTTTCTTT. Residues: CASFQMGRWYTEAFF.

The V and J genes are TRBV10-1 and TRBJ2-3, with 11 bases aligning to TRBD2. Trimming removed 1 base from V and 4 bases from J; junction bases left unmatched: 1. The CDR3 runs to 15 residues. Germline CDR1 reads WNHNN; CDR2 reads SYGVQD (reference sequence). The CDR3 coding sequence is TGCGCCAGCAGTGAGTTAGCGGGAGGGTCAGATACGCAGTATTTT. Its protein is CASSELAGGSDTQYF.